This T cell receptor (beta chain) was observed in a study of identical twins. Via MiXCR, TCRdb re-called the 5' RACE reads, giving one row per CDR3 protein. The sample lists 1.5 million to 2 million distinct CDR3 sequences, 25% to 35% occurring once. This receptor was identified in a newborn girl in good health. The sample comprised cord blood.

CDR3 residues: CASSLVYGGGPSFTDTQYF. DNA for the CDR3: TGCGCCAGCAGCTTGGTTTATGGCGGGGGCCCAAGCTTCACAGATACGCAGTATTTT. The V call is TRBV5-1, the J call TRBJ2-3; a weak D match, TRBD2 (7 bases). This CDR3 has 19 amino acids. The germline gives CDR1 SGHRS, CDR2 YFSETQ. V lost 0 bases to trimming and J lost 2 bases, with 22 bases between them.